This T cell receptor (beta chain) comes out of a study of CD8+ T cells in alopecia areata. In each case, RNA was isolated and then reverse transcribed into cDNA as the sequencing template. Some clones are missing from TCRdb's copy, which holds only in-frame ones; the method was immunoSEQ multiplex PCR. The data show fewer than 250,000 clones, over 60% seen once. This CDR3 spans 14 amino acids. Germline lookup yields CDR1 SGHRS and CDR2 YFSETQ. V dropped 2 bases and J dropped 3 bases, with 10 bases sitting between them. The treatment was: oral pan-JAK inhibitor, 5-10 mg twice daily. Alopecia areata patients gave lesional scalp punch biopsies and peripheral blood samples.

Sequencing was performed on CD4+ T cells sorted from blood, taken at week 4, from a patient treated with tofacitinib. The TCR comes from a human donor with alopecia areata. The chain couples TRBV5-1 to TRBJ2-3; TRBD1 is a possible D gene (6 bases). The CDR3 DNA is TGCGCCAGCAGCTTACAGGGAAGGACAGATACGCAGTATTTT. This translates into CASSLQGRTDTQYF. Based on the CDR3 plus reference TRBV5-1 and TRBJ2-3, the full variable domain is KAGVTQTPRYLIKTRGQQVTLSCSPISGHRSVSWYQQTPGQGLQFLFEYFSETQRNKGNFPGRFSGRQFSNSRSEMNVSTLELGDSALYLCASSLQGRTDTQYFGPGTRLTVL.